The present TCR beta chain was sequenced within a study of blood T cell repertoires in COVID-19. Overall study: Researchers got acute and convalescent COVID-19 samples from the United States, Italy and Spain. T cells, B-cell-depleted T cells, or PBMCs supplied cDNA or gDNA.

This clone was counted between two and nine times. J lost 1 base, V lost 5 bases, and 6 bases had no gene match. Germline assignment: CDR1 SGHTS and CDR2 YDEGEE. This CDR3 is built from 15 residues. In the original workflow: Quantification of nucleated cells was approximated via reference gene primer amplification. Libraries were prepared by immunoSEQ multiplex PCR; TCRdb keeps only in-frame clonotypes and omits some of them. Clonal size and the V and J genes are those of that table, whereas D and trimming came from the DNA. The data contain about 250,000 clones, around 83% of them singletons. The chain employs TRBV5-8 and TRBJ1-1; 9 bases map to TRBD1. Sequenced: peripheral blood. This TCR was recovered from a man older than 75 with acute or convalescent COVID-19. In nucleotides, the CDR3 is TGTGCCAGCAGTCCCGGGACAGGGAGGAACACTGAAGCTTTCTTT. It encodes CASSPGTGRNTEAFF.